The clone carrying this T cell receptor (beta chain) was recorded a few times. Its antigen is currently unknown. Lactation, pregnancy, uncontrolled infections and other autoimmune diseases were all grounds for excluding patients. As the starting material, roughly 9.7 ml of fresh peripheral blood yielded the PBMCs. The data were taken from a study of Graves' ophthalmopathy and Graves' hyperthyroidism. General study points: Cross-validated, the 13-signature model showed 87.88%/81.08% sensitivity/specificity, and 80%/75% in the test set. Progression of ophthalmopathy was predicted by the model with 65% to 71% sensitivity and roughly 78% specificity.

Amplifying from RNA transcripts, the study obtained TCR beta CDR3 regions. The authors performed first-round RT-PCR with HTBI primers and then a second-round multiplex PCR. TCRdb passed the multiplex PCR reads through MiXCR, listing each CDR3 protein once. The sample includes 680,000 or so distinct CDR3 sequences, 22% of them seen just once. Germline V CDR1 and CDR2: MNHNS, SASEGT. The length of the CDR3 is 15 residues. With 6 bases clipped from V and 1 base from J, the junction kept 3 bases outside the gene matches. The TCR comes from a woman younger than 30 with stable Graves' hyperthyroidism. Some clones in this sample may be carry-over from other donors' samples. Sequencing was performed on peripheral blood. V gene TRBV6-1 combines with J gene TRBJ2-5; 12 nucleotides match TRBD2. The CDR3 loop reads CASSKLAGGQETQYF. As DNA, the CDR3 is TGTGCCAGCAGCAAACTAGCGGGAGGCCAAGAGACCCAGTACTTC.